Presented here are 2 T cell receptor beta chains from one specimen sequenced in a study of blood T cell repertoires in COVID-19. Clones were read by immunoSEQ multiplex PCR, and TCRdb kept only the in-frame ones, dropping some. The sample has around 100,000 clones, around 89% seen once. Sequenced input: peripheral blood. These receptors were collected from a woman aged 80 or over with acute or convalescent COVID-19.

The rearrangement joins TRBV9 to TRBJ1-1, with D perhaps matching TRBD1 (6 bases). V was pared by 2 bases and J by 4 bases, with 15 bases between. CDR1 is SGDLS, CDR2 YYNGEE, per germline. The CDR3 length is 15 residues. CDR3 DNA sequence: TGTGCCAGCAGCGTGGGGACAACCCGGGGCACTGAAGCTTTCTTT. Translating it yields CASSVGTTRGTEAFF.

The chain is built from TRBV10-2 and TRBJ1-1; D remains unclear. V lost 4 bases to trimming and J lost 1 base, with 10 bases between them. Germline-derived CDR1 and CDR2 are WSHSY and SAAADI. CDR3 length: 14 residues. The CDR3 loop is CASSVRVRNTEAFF. Here the CDR3 DNA reads TGCGCCAGCAGTGTTCGGGTCCGGAACACTGAAGCTTTCTTT.